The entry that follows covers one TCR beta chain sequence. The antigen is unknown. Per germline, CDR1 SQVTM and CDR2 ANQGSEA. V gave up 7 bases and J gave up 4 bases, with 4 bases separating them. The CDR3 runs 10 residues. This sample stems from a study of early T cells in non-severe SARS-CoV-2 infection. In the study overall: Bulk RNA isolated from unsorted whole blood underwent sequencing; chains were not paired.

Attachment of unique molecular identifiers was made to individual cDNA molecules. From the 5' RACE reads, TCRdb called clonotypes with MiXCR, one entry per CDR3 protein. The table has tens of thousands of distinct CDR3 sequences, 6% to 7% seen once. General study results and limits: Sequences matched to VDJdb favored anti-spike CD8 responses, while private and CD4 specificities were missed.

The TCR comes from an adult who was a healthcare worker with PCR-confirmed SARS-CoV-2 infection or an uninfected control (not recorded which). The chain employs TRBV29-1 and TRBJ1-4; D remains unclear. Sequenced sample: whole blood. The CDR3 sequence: CSAGNEKLFF. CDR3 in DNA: TGCAGCGCCGGTAATGAAAAACTGTTTTTT.